This TCR beta chain was profiled in a study of cytomegalovirus exposure and HLA in healthy donors. The V and J ends lost 6 bases and 5 bases respectively, with 10 bases between them. The V gene's germline CDR1 is DFQATT and CDR2 SNEGSKA (reference sequence). The CDR3 runs to 11 residues. PCR primers comprised 60 Vbeta and 13 Jbeta primers. Method: immunoSEQ multiplex PCR; TCRdb's copy keeps in-frame clones and lacks some. The repertoire includes roughly 100,000 clones, approximately 80% of them detected once, and over 4.5% sits in the top ten. The sequence came from a woman in her late teens or twenties in good health and CMV-seropositive. V usage is TRBV20-1 and J usage is TRBJ1-2; TRBD1 might be the D (5 bases). The specimen was PBMCs. CDR3 bases: TGCAGTGCAAAGCGACAGTATGGCTACACCTTC. This gives the protein CSAKRQYGYTF.